This T cell receptor beta chain was observed in a study of early T cells in non-severe SARS-CoV-2 infection. V lost 1 base and J 2 bases, leaving 7 bases between the germline ends. The CDR3 has 14 amino acids. Per the germline V gene, CDR1 is SGHDN and CDR2 is FVKESK. MiXCR, run by TCRdb on the 5' RACE reads, gives a single entry per CDR3 protein. This sample carries around 84,000 distinct CDR3 sequences, 10% of them seen once, and the ten largest clones take about 8.2%. This clonotype was detected ten times or more. The rearrangement joins TRBV14 to TRBJ2-3; maybe TRBD2 (5 bases). This receptor was obtained from an adult who was a healthcare worker with PCR-confirmed SARS-CoV-2 infection or an uninfected control (not recorded which). The starting material was whole blood, obtained at baseline. CDR3 protein: CASSQGSATDTQYF. The CDR3 DNA reads as TGTGCCAGCAGCCAAGGTAGCGCCACAGATACGCAGTATTTT.